This TCR beta chain was documented in a study of CD4 T cells in relation to SARS-CoV-2 and coronaviruses (dated by TCRdb to 2020 to 2023). Regarding the complete study: HLA restriction was mapped for shared crossreactive spike epitopes using patient-derived lymphoblastoid cell lines. A different TCR-beta assay, based on Illumina, was used to sequence expansion assays from other donors in the study. The Adaptive Biotechnologies TCR-sequencing kit was used for samples from a few pre-COVID donors and for the naive versus memory experiments, whereas the other data were Illumina-based. The study assessed, at the TCR clonotype level, memory CD4+ T cell crossreactivity between SARS-CoV-2 and common cold coronavirus spike proteins.

Uncultured naive and memory CD4+ T cell DNA received deep-resolution immunoSEQ TCR-beta sequencing. In the paper's pipeline: During preprocessing, nonproductive sequences were removed, as were CDR3s that did not start with C, did not end with F or W, or were shorter than 7 amino acids. Cultured and uncultured naive and memory CD4+ repertoires were searched for CDR3s previously identified as spike- and CEF-reactive. After three terminal residues were trimmed from each end, CDR3 homology was quantified as pairwise Levenshtein distance using the stringdist R package. TCRdb mirrors the immuneACCESS table, restricted to in-frame sequences. Some clones are absent from its copies; in checked studies, under half trace to an unresolved V gene, and the reason for the others is unknown. V, J and clone size are those of that table, while D and trimming were read from the DNA. For this sample there are 60,000 or so clones; about 94% appear just once. The biggest ten clones account for about 0.14% of the sample.

Of note for this clone: Its antigen specificity is not known. Base qualities are not at hand, and no much larger clone is one base apart.

The germline V gene (reference sequence) specifies GTSNPN as CDR1 and SVGIG as CDR2. The CDR3 goes from the cysteine to the phenylalanine over 14 residues. Only the CDR3 DNA is retained, 42 bases long and in frame from the first base. The trim is 2 bases for V and 4 bases for J, with a gap of 14 bases between the germline ends. The investigation overall reported the following: In about two thirds of donors, memory CD4+ clonotypes turned up that crossrecognized SARS-CoV-2 and at least one common cold coronavirus spike. The study was constrained by small numbers of patients and of tested TCRs. Crossreactivity analysis was centred on spike protein, so crossreactivity against other viral proteins was not assessed. Naive versus memory sequencing indicated that memory recall responses, rather than primary responses primed during culture, are detected by the assay. Compared with monoreactive clones, crossreactive clones had significantly weaker SARS-CoV-2-driven expansion, a result consistent with antigenic imprinting. Because no donor provided both pre-pandemic and post-infection samples, tracing the source of pre-existing responses was limited.

CD4+ T cells from unexposed donors were collected before the COVID-19 pandemic (2011-2018). Naive and memory CD4+ T cells were separated from cryopreserved PBMCs by CD4 enrichment followed by EasySep naive CD4+ T cell enrichment. The leukapheresis product used for the unexposed donors was purchased from a commercial source. PBMCs were isolated from leukapheresis product or whole blood by Ficoll-Paque PLUS gradient centrifugation. The PBMCs went either fresh into the expansion assay or into cryopreservation at -140 degrees C. The QIAamp Micro DNA Kit was used to extract genomic DNA from the CD4+ T cells.

The clonotype was recovered from a human donor in good health. Source material: naive CD4+ T cells from PBMCs. The cell subset or site label, read with the paper, signifies: naive CD4+ T cells isolated by negative enrichment. The V gene is TRBV30 and the J gene is TRBJ1-1; TRBD1 might be the D gene, on 5 matching bases. The CDR3 loop reads CAWSQGQLGTEAFF. The DNA sequence is as follows: TGTGCCTGGAGTCAGGGCCAGCTGGGCACTGAAGCTTTCTTT.